A single T cell receptor beta chain is shown here with its context. Its matching antigen is unknown. The source of the sample is a study of shared clonotypes between healthy human individuals. General study results and limits: Investigators collected only blood, and repertoires in tissues likely differ. Estimated clonotype richness was generally higher in naive than memory subsets.

The V and J ends lost 4 bases and 4 bases respectively, with 11 bases between them. Germline V gene sequence: CDR1 SNHLY, CDR2 FYNNEI. The CDR3 loop spans 14 amino acids. The assay used deep level. TCRdb's copy holds only in-frame clones and misses some; the assay was immunoSEQ multiplex PCR. The data contain millions of clones, 90% to 95% of them singletons. What was sequenced was naive CD4+ T cells sorted from blood. Subset reported: CD45RA+ positively selected. The V and J genes are TRBV2 and TRBJ2-1, with TRBD1 as a possible D gene (5 bases). This TCR came from a man aged 18 to 29 in good health. The CDR3 coding sequence is TGTGCCAGCAGTGTAGGCAGGGTGTACAATGAGCAGTTCTTC. Amino acid sequence: CASSVGRVYNEQFF.